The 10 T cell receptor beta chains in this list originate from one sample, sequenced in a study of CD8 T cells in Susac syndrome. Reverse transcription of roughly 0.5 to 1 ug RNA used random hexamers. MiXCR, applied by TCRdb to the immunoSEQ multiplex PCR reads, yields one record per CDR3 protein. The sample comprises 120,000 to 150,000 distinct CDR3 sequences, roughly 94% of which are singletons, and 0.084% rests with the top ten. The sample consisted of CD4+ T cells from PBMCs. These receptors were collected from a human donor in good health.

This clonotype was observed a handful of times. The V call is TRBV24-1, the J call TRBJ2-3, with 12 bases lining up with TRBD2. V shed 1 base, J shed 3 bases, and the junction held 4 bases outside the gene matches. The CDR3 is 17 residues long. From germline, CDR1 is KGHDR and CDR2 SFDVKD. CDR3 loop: CATSDFLAGGPTDTQYF. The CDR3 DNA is TGTGCCACCAGTGATTTCCTAGCGGGAGGGCCTACAGATACGCAGTATTTT.

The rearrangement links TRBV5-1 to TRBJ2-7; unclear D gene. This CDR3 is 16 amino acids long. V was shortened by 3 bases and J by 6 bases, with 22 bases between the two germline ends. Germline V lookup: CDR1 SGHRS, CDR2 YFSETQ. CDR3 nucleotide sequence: TGCGCCAGCAGCTCACGTCCTCTAAACCGTTCCCCCGAGCAGTACTTC. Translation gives CASSSRPLNRSPEQYF.

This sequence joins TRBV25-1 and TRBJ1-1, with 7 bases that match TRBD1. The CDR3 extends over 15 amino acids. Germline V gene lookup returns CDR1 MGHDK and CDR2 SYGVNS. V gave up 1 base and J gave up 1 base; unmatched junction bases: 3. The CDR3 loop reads CASSESGTENTEAFF. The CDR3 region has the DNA TGTGCCAGCAGTGAATCCGGGACAGAGAACACTGAAGCTTTCTTT.

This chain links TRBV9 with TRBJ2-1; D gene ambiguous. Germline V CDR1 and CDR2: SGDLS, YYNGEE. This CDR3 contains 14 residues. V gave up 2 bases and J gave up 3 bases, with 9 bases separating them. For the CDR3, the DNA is TGTGCCAGCAGCGTGACGAGCGTCTACAATGAGCAGTTCTTC. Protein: CASSVTSVYNEQFF.

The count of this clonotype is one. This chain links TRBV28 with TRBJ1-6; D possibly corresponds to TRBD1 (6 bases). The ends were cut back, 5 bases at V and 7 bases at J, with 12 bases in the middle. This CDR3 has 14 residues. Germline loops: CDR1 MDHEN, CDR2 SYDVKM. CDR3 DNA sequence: TGTGCCAGCAGTCCAGGGGCTGGGAATTCACCCCTCCACTTT. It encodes CASSPGAGNSPLHF.

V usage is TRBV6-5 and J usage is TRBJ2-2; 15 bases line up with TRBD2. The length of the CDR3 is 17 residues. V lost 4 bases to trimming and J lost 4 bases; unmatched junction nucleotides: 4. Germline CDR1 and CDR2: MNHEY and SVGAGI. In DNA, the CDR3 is TGTGCCAGCAGTTTGGGACTAGCGGGAGGCCTCACCGGGGAGCTGTTTTTT. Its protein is CASSLGLAGGLTGELFF.

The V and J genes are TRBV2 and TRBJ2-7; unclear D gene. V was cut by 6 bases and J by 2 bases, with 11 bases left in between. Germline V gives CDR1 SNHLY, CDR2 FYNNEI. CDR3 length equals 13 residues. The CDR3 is CASRLGSAYEQYF. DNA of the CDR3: TGTGCCAGCAGATTGGGCAGCGCCTACGAGCAGTACTTC.

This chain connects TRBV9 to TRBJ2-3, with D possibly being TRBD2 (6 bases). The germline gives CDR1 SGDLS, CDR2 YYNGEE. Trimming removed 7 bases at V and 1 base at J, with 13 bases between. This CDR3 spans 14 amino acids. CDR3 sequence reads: CASQGLRGTDTQYF. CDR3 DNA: TGTGCCAGCCAGGGACTTCGGGGCACAGATACGCAGTATTTT.

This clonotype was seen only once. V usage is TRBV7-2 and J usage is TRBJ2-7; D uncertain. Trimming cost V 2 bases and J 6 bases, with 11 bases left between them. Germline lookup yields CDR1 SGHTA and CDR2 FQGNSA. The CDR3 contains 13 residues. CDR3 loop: CASSLFEEGEQYF. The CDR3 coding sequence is TGTGCCAGCAGCTTATTCGAGGAAGGCGAGCAGTACTTC.

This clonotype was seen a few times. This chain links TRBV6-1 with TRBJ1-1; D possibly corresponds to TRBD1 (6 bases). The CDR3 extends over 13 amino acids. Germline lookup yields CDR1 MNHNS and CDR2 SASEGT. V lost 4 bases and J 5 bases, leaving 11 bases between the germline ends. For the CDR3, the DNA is TGTGCCAGCAGTGCACAGGGAGGTACTGAAGCTTTCTTT. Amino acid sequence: CASSAQGGTEAFF.